A single sample is the source of the 14 T cell receptor beta chains below, sequenced in a study of identical twins. One entry per CDR3 protein results from TCRdb running MiXCR on the 5' RACE reads. The sample shows 450,000 to 650,000 distinct CDR3 sequences, 15% of them seen only once. A further study also used this sample, focusing on yellow fever vaccine responses in identical twins.

The specimen was CD4+ T cells sorted from blood. All receptors derive from a woman between 18 and 30 years old in good health.

This clonotype has more than one count but fewer than ten. The chain uses TRBV24-1 and TRBJ2-7; 7 bases map to TRBD1. The germline gives CDR1 KGHDR, CDR2 SFDVKD. The V gene end was trimmed by 6 bases and the J gene end by 3 bases; junction bases not matched to a gene: 10. CDR3 length equals 15 residues. CDR3 amino acids: CATSFRDRALYEQYV. The CDR3 bases are TGTGCCACCAGTTTCCGGGACAGAGCCCTCTACGAGCAGTACGTC.

The genes are TRBV7-8 and TRBJ1-1; TRBD1 aligns across 10 bases. Per the germline V gene, CDR1 is SGHVS and CDR2 is FQNEAQ. The V segment lost 5 bases and the J segment 0 bases; nucleotides outside the gene matches: 6. This CDR3 region has 16 residues. The CDR3 loop reads CASSEGQGIMNTEAFF. In DNA, the CDR3 is TGTGCCAGCAGCGAGGGACAGGGGATTATGAACACTGAAGCTTTCTTT.

A few counts support this clonotype. The chain recombines TRBV7-8 with TRBJ2-3, with 10 bases lining up with TRBD2. With V trimmed by 0 bases and J by 3 bases, 15 bases remained unmatched. Looked up from germline, CDR1 is SGHVS and CDR2 is FQNEAQ. The CDR3 contains 20 residues. CDR3: CASSLAPGLSGRLRTDTQYF. The CDR3 coding sequence is TGTGCCAGCAGCTTAGCGCCGGGTCTTAGCGGGAGGTTGAGAACAGATACGCAGTATTTT.

This clonotype appeared a few times. The chain uses TRBV28 and TRBJ1-1; D gene uncertain. The germline V gene encodes CDR1 MDHEN and CDR2 SYDVKM. Trimming pared 2 bases from V and 11 bases from J, leaving 15 bases between. CDR3 size: 13 residues. CDR3 sequence reads: CASSLESLRGAFF. Written as DNA, the CDR3 is TGTGCCAGCAGTTTAGAATCTCTCCGTGGGGCTTTCTTT. Combining the CDR3 with reference TRBV28 and TRBJ1-1 gives the whole variable domain DVKVTQSSRYLVKRTGEKVFLECVQDMDHENMFWYRQDPGLGLRLIYFSYDVKMKEKGDIPEGYSVSREKKERFSLILESASTNQTSMYLCASSLESLRGAFFGQGTRLTVV.

This clonotype was picked up a small number of times. J is TRBJ2-2 and V is TRBV11-1, with TRBD2 matching over 7 bases. The CDR3 covers 18 residues. The germline CDR1 and CDR2 sequences are SGHAT and FQDESV (reference sequence). The V and J ends lost 2 bases and 6 bases, in that order; junction bases with no gene match: 15. CDR3 sequence (DNA): TGTGCCAGCAGCTTAAATAGGTTCGGCCGGGGGGAGTCCGGGGAGCTGTTTTTT. Its translation: CASSLNRFGRGESGELFF. The entire variable domain, with the rest obtained from reference TRBV11-1 and TRBJ2-2, is as follows: EAEVAQSPRYKITEKSQAVAFWCDPISGHATLYWYRQILGQGPELLVQFQDESVVDDSQLPKDRFSAERLKGVDSTLKIQPAELGDSAMYLCASSLNRFGRGESGELFFGEGSRLTVL.

V gene TRBV5-5 combines with J gene TRBJ2-5; 9 nucleotides agree with TRBD1. The germline CDR1 and CDR2 sequences are SGHKS and YYEKEE (reference sequence). This CDR3 has 17 residues. The V and J ends lost 0 bases and 5 bases, in that order; junction bases with no gene match: 11. The CDR3 is CASSLVPTGGGVETQYF. In DNA, the CDR3 is TGTGCCAGCAGCTTGGTCCCGACAGGGGGGGGCGTGGAGACCCAGTACTTC. The whole variable domain, remainder taken from reference TRBV5-5 and TRBJ2-5, is DAGVTQSPTHLIKTRGQQVTLRCSPISGHKSVSWYQQVLGQGPQFIFQYYEKEERGRGNFPDRFSARQFPNYSSELNVNALLLGDSALYLCASSLVPTGGGVETQYFGPGTRLLVL.

The gene calls are TRBV18 and TRBJ2-3, with D unclear. The V end lost 2 bases, the J end lost 1 base, and 7 bases lay between the germline ends. The CDR3 sequence is 14 residues long. Germline-derived CDR1 and CDR2 are KGHSH and LQKENI. The chain's CDR3 is CASSPDLRTDTQYF. In nucleotides, the CDR3 is TGTGCCAGCTCACCAGACCTTCGCACAGATACGCAGTATTTT.

This clonotype was seen a handful of times. The chain carries TRBV2 and TRBJ2-3, with TRBD1 as a possible D gene (6 bases). Germline V gene sequence: CDR1 SNHLY, CDR2 FYNNEI. The CDR3 length is 15 residues. Trimming left V 2 bases short and J 0 bases short, with 9 bases between. The CDR3, as DNA: TGTGCCAGCAGTGAAACAGGGCTTAGCACAGATACGCAGTATTTT. Its translation: CASSETGLSTDTQYF. Full variable domain (rest looked up from reference TRBV2 and TRBJ2-3): EPEVTQTPSHQVTQMGQEVILRCVPISNHLYFYWYRQILGQKVEFLVSFYNNEISEKSEIFDDQFSVERPDGSNFTLKIRSTKLEDSAMYFCASSETGLSTDTQYFGPGTRLTVL.

V usage is TRBV7-9 and J usage is TRBJ1-1; tentatively, D is TRBD1 (5 bases). Germline-derived CDR1 and CDR2 are SEHNR and FQNEAQ (reference sequence). There are 14 residues in the CDR3. V lost 5 bases, J lost 7 bases, and 17 bases lay in between. CDR3 sequence (DNA): TGTGCCAGCAGCCTATTGGGGGGAAGGGGTGAAGCTTTCTTT. Translation gives CASSLLGGRGEAFF.

This chain joins TRBV20-1 and TRBJ2-7; the D is unclear. Germline V gene data show CDR1 as DFQATT and CDR2 as SNEGSKA (reference sequence). The germline V and J ends were trimmed by 0 bases and 5 bases, with 11 bases remaining between them. The CDR3 is made up of 13 amino acids. The CDR3 nucleotides are TGCAGTGCTAGAGATCCTCGTATGAACGAGCAGTACTTC. Translation: CSARDPRMNEQYF.

Points on this clonotype: An end of the junction differs from the germline gene, which may be a read error. V gene TRBV4-1 combines with J gene TRBJ2-1, with 8 bases matching TRBD2. Germline V gene data show CDR1 as MGHRA and CDR2 as YSYEKL. The CDR3 consists of 17 residues. CDR3 sequence (DNA): TGCGCCTGCAGCCAACCCACTAGCGGTAAAGCCTACAATGAGCAGTTCTTC. It is translated as CACSQPTSGKAYNEQFF.

The chain recombines TRBV12-3 or TRBV12-4 with TRBJ2-5; the D is unclear. The germline V and J ends were trimmed by 2 bases and 6 bases, with 7 bases remaining between them. The CDR3 contains 12 residues. CDR3 sequence: CASSLRAKTQYF. DNA for the CDR3: TGTGCCAGCAGTTTAAGGGCAAAGACCCAGTACTTC.

This chain uses TRBV12-3 or TRBV12-4 with TRBJ2-7; D remains unclear. The CDR3 loop spans 13 amino acids. V shed 6 bases and J shed 2 bases, with 11 bases lying between them. This CDR3 reads CASRLSTAYEQYF. The CDR3 DNA reads as TGTGCCAGCAGACTGAGTACCGCCTACGAGCAGTACTTC.

This clonotype was recorded at least ten times. The chain uses TRBV20-1 and TRBJ2-3; tentatively, D is TRBD1 (5 bases). V lost 6 bases and J 3 bases, leaving 7 bases between the germline ends. Germline assignment: CDR1 DFQATT and CDR2 SNEGSKA (reference sequence). The CDR3 runs to 11 residues. As DNA, the CDR3 is TGCAGTGCCAAGGGGACAGATACGCAGTATTTT. Its translation: CSAKGTDTQYF.